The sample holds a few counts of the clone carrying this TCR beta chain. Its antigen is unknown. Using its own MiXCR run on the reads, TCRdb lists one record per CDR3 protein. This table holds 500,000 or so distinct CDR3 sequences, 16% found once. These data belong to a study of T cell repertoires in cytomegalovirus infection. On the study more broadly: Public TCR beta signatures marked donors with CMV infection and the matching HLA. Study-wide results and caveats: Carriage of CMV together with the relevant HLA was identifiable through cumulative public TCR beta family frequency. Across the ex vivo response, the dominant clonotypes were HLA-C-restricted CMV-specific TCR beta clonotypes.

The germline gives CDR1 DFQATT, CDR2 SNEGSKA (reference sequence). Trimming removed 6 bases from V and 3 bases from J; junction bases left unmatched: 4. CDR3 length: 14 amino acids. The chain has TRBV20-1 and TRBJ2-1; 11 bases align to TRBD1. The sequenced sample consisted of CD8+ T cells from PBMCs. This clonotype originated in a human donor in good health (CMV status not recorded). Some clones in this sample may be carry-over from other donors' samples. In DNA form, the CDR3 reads TGCAGTGCCCGGGACAGGGGGGACTACAATGAGCAGTTCTTC. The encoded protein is CSARDRGDYNEQFF.